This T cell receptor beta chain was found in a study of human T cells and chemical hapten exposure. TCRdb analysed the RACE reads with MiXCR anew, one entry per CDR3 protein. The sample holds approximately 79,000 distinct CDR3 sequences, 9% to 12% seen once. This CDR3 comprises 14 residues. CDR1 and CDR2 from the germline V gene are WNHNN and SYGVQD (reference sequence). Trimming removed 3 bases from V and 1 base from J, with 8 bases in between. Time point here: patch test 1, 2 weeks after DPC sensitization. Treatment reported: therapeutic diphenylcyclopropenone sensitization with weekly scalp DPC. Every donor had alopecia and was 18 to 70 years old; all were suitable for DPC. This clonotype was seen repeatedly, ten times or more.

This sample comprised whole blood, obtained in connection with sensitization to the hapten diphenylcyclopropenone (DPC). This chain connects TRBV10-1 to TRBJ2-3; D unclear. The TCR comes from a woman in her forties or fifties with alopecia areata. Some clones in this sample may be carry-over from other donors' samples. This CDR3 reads CASSDPARTDTQYF. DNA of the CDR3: TGCGCCAGCAGTGATCCAGCGCGCACAGATACGCAGTATTTT.